Listed below are T cell receptor beta chains from one sample, sequenced in a study of memory CD4+ T cells and cytomegalovirus serostatus. TCRdb keeps only in-frame clones here, not all; method: immunoSEQ multiplex PCR. Among under 55,000 clones listed, about four fifths were seen once. The sample was memory CD4+ T cells from blood. These receptors came from an adult in good health and CMV-seropositive. The CDR3 runs from the conserved cysteine through the conserved F or W. Each record gives: V gene, clone size, CDR3 length, J gene, D gene, CDR3 protein, CDR3 DNA. The D gene is left open where the match is weak. Some rows have no size entry. The others give once, few or many, or a class for an expanded clone.

TRBV25-1	.	15	TRBJ1-5	.	CASRPADNEYQPQHF	TGTGCCAGCAGGCCCGCTGACAACGAATATCAGCCCCAGCATTTT
TRBV7-8	.	15	TRBJ2-7	.	CASSLEGITSYEQYF	TGTGCCAGCAGCTTAGAAGGGATAACCTCCTACGAGCAGTACTTC
TRBV16	few	15	TRBJ1-1	.	CASSPRDGSNTEAFF	TGTGCCAGCAGCCCCCGAGACGGGTCGAACACTGAAGCTTTCTTT
TRBV5-1	.	16	TRBJ1-4	.	CASSLARTAYNEKLFF	TGCGCCAGCAGCTTGGCGCGGACAGCATATAATGAAAAACTGTTTTTT
TRBV6-5	.	11	TRBJ2-2	.	CASSSGGELFF	TGTGCCAGCAGTTCCGGGGGGGAGCTGTTTTTT
TRBV27	.	14	TRBJ2-3	.	CASRVQKGTDTQYF	TGTGCCAGCAGGGTACAAAAGGGCACAGATACGCAGTATTTT
TRBV18	.	14	TRBJ2-5	.	CASSPPPTQETQYF	TGTGCCAGCTCACCACCGCCAACCCAAGAGACCCAGTACTTC
TRBV7-3	.	15	TRBJ2-3	.	CASSGERAQGNTQYF	TGTGCCAGCAGCGGGGAGAGAGCCCAGGGGAATACGCAGTATTTT
TRBV5-4	.	17	TRBJ1-1	TRBD1	CASTVSRTGGLEGEAFF	TGTGCCAGCACCGTGAGCCGGACAGGGGGCCTGGAGGGTGAAGCTTTCTTT
TRBV5-6	.	14	TRBJ1-4	TRBD1	CASSRGQDNEKLFF	TGTGCCAGCAGCAGGGGACAGGATAATGAAAAACTGTTTTTT
TRBV7-9	.	18	TRBJ2-1	.	CASRRGEAPLSSYNEQFF	TGTGCCAGCAGGAGGGGAGAGGCCCCTCTAAGCTCCTACAATGAGCAGTTCTTC
TRBV5-1	.	16	TRBJ2-7	.	CASSPLLGGFAYEQYF	TGCGCCAGCAGCCCACTCTTAGGAGGCTTTGCCTACGAGCAGTACTTC
TRBV19	few	16	TRBJ2-7	.	CASSDSGGGSSYEQYF	TGTGCCAGTAGTGACAGCGGTGGGGGAAGCTCCTACGAGCAGTACTTC
TRBV7-2	few	17	TRBJ2-4	TRBD1	CASSLEGTGTAKNIQYF	TGTGCCAGCAGCTTAGAGGGGACAGGGACGGCCAAAAACATTCAGTACTTC
TRBV5-1	.	16	TRBJ2-2	.	CASSPYPGLGGGELFF	TGCGCCAGCAGCCCATACCCCGGCCTCGGAGGGGGGGAGCTGTTTTTT
TRBV16	.	16	TRBJ2-1	TRBD1	CASSQQAGQGGNEQFF	TGTGCCAGCAGCCAACAAGCGGGACAGGGCGGGAATGAGCAGTTCTTC
TRBV10-3	.	18	TRBJ2-3	.	CAISDAGQEPPYTDTQYF	TGTGCCATCAGTGATGCAGGGCAGGAGCCTCCCTACACAGATACGCAGTATTTT
TRBV9	.	14	TRBJ2-7	.	CASSVASPTYEQYF	TGTGCCAGCAGCGTGGCCAGCCCAACCTACGAGCAGTACTTC
TRBV28	.	14	TRBJ1-2	.	CASSSGDLNYGYTF	TGTGCCAGCAGCTCAGGAGATCTTAACTATGGCTACACCTTC
TRBV28	.	14	TRBJ1-4	.	CASSLPSTNEKLFF	TGTGCCAGCAGTCTTCCTTCAACTAATGAAAAACTGTTTTTT
TRBV5-1	.	14	TRBJ2-3	TRBD2	CASSVGGAGDTQYF	TGCGCCAGCAGTGTCGGGGGGGCGGGAGATACGCAGTATTTT
TRBV5-4	.	15	TRBJ1-1	TRBD1	CASSPGGKGAGEAFF	TGTGCCAGCAGCCCTGGTGGAAAGGGGGCTGGAGAAGCTTTCTTT
TRBV27	.	16	TRBJ2-1	.	CASSPLGLGLGEEQFF	TGTGCCAGCAGCCCCCTTGGCCTAGGCTTAGGGGAGGAGCAGTTCTTC
TRBV18	.	15	TRBJ1-3	.	CASSPGHLSGNTIYF	TGTGCCAGCTCACCGGGACATCTCTCTGGAAACACCATATATTTT
TRBV10-3	.	13	TRBJ1-1	.	CATGEGGGLGAFF	TGTGCCACCGGAGAGGGAGGGGGGCTTGGAGCTTTCTTT
TRBV7-9	.	14	TRBJ2-7	.	CASSLGTDAYEQYF	TGTGCCAGCAGCTTAGGGACGGATGCCTACGAGCAGTACTTC
TRBV5-1	.	13	TRBJ1-2	TRBD1	CASSPRQGDGYTF	TGCGCCAGCAGCCCCCGGCAGGGGGATGGCTACACCTTC
TRBV10-3	.	15	TRBJ2-7	TRBD1	CAISDRDREESEQYF	TGTGCCATCAGTGACAGGGACAGGGAAGAGTCCGAGCAGTACTTC
TRBV19	.	15	TRBJ1-5	TRBD1	CASRLGGTGYQPQHF	TGTGCCAGTAGGCTCGGGGGGACAGGATATCAGCCCCAGCATTTT
TRBV5-1	.	15	TRBJ2-1	TRBD2	CASRSGTSVGNEQFF	TGCGCCAGCAGGTCCGGGACTAGCGTCGGGAATGAGCAGTTCTTC
TRBV5-6	.	15	TRBJ2-7	TRBD1	CASSRPGQASYEQYF	TGTGCCAGCAGCCGACCGGGACAGGCGTCCTACGAGCAGTACTTC
TRBV6-6	.	13	TRBJ2-7	.	CASRRVSSYEQYF	TGTGCCAGCAGAAGGGTCAGCTCCTACGAGCAGTACTTC
TRBV29-1	once	13	TRBJ2-7	TRBD2	CSAETSGRREQYF	TGCAGCGCTGAGACTAGCGGGAGGCGTGAGCAGTACTTC
TRBV20-1	.	11	TRBJ2-3	.	CSVRSTDTQYF	TGCAGTGTCAGATCGACGGATACGCAGTATTTT
TRBV6-1	few	15	TRBJ1-6	TRBD1	CASSRRDRLDSPLHF	TGTGCCAGCAGTAGACGGGACAGGTTGGATTCACCCCTCCACTTT
TRBV18	medium-sized	13	TRBJ2-7	TRBD2	CASSSGGGYEQYF	TGTGCCAGCTCATCCGGCGGGGGGTACGAGCAGTACTTC
TRBV5-8	.	15	TRBJ2-1	.	CASSFGARGFNEQFF	TGTGCCAGCAGCTTTGGGGCCCGGGGATTCAATGAGCAGTTCTTC
TRBV20-1	.	10	TRBJ2-5	.	CSAQEKTQYF	TGCAGTGCCCAGGAGAAGACCCAGTACTTC
TRBV6-1	.	20	TRBJ2-7	TRBD1	CASSDESGQAFLLRSYEQYF	TGTGCCAGCAGTGACGAATCAGGACAGGCGTTTTTACTAAGGTCCTACGAGCAGTACTTC
TRBV6-6	.	13	TRBJ2-3	.	CASTDGGTDTQYF	TGTGCCAGCACCGACGGCGGCACAGATACGCAGTATTTT
TRBV4-2	.	13	TRBJ2-5	.	CASSQDSGETQYF	TGTGCCAGCAGCCAAGACTCGGGAGAGACCCAGTACTTC
TRBV11-2	medium-sized	18	TRBJ2-7	.	CASSLGLLIGGRSYEQYF	TGTGCCAGCAGCCTAGGCCTACTTATCGGGGGCCGCTCCTACGAGCAGTACTTC
TRBV28	.	16	TRBJ2-1	.	CASSLSWEATTNEQFF	TGTGCCAGCAGTTTGAGCTGGGAGGCCACTACCAATGAGCAGTTCTTC
TRBV7-8	.	16	TRBJ1-4	.	CASSLDKRTANEKLFF	TGTGCCAGCAGCTTAGATAAGCGGACAGCTAATGAAAAACTGTTTTTT
TRBV29-1	.	14	TRBJ1-2	TRBD1	CSVEDPGGSYGYTF	TGCAGCGTTGAAGATCCAGGGGGCAGCTATGGCTACACCTTC
TRBV11-2	.	17	TRBJ2-5	.	CASSTYRDLSKRETQYF	TGTGCCAGCAGCACTTATCGGGACCTCTCGAAGAGGGAGACCCAGTACTTC